These T cell receptor beta chains were read from a single sample in a study of shared clonotypes between healthy human individuals. Clones were sequenced by immunoSEQ multiplex PCR, and TCRdb holds only the in-frame ones, with some missing. The profile shows some 1,900,000 clones, just under 95% of them singletons. Material: naive CD8+ T cells sorted from blood. The receptor set was obtained from a young man in good health. The CDR3 runs from the conserved cysteine through the conserved F or W. The D gene is left open where the match is weak. Only some rows state a clone size, as once, few, many or a class for expanded clones.

CDR3,DNA,J,size,D,V
CASSPPGTGNTGELFF,TGCGCCAGCAGCCCCCCCGGGACTGGGAACACCGGGGAGCTGTTTTTT,TRBJ2-2,NA,NA,TRBV4-1
CASSLVAGRTEAFF,TGCGCCAGCAGCTTGGTTGCAGGGCGCACTGAAGCTTTCTTT,TRBJ1-1,NA,NA,TRBV5-1
CASSFSGTTYEQYF,TGTGCCAGCAGTTTCTCCGGGACTACCTACGAGCAGTACTTC,TRBJ2-7,NA,TRBD2,TRBV6-1
CASSEWFYNEQFF,TGTGCCAGCAGTGAATGGTTTTACAATGAGCAGTTCTTC,TRBJ2-1,NA,NA,TRBV6-1
CASSSGGDTQYF,TGTGCCAGCAGTTCGGGGGGGGATACGCAGTATTTT,TRBJ2-3,NA,TRBD2,TRBV25-1
CASSALDGGAYGYTF,TGTGCCAGCAGCGCCCTGGACGGCGGAGCCTATGGCTACACCTTC,TRBJ1-2,NA,NA,TRBV9
CASSLGLTQETQYF,TGTGCCAGCAGTCTGGGACTAACCCAAGAGACCCAGTACTTC,TRBJ2-5,NA,TRBD2,TRBV27
CASSHLGQGYEQYF,TGCGCCAGCAGCCACCTGGGACAGGGCTACGAGCAGTACTTC,TRBJ2-7,NA,TRBD1,TRBV4-3
CASSIPGRHSPLHF,TGTGCCAGTAGTATCCCAGGGCGGCATTCACCCCTCCACTTT,TRBJ1-6,few,NA,TRBV19
CASSSPTGQGHQPQHF,TGTGCCAGCAGCTCGCCCACCGGGCAGGGCCATCAGCCCCAGCATTTT,TRBJ1-5,NA,NA,TRBV7-2
CASTTEVVGELFF,TGTGCCAGCACCACCGAGGTAGTCGGGGAGCTGTTTTTT,TRBJ2-2,NA,NA,TRBV6-6
CASSELTVNQPQHF,TGTGCCAGCAGTGAGCTTACAGTCAATCAGCCCCAGCATTTT,TRBJ1-5,NA,NA,TRBV6-1
CASGEQGPSYNEQFF,TGTGCCAGCGGTGAACAGGGGCCCTCCTACAATGAGCAGTTCTTC,TRBJ2-1,once,TRBD1,TRBV6-1
CASSQAGGPVYEQYF,TGCGCCAGCAGCCAGGCAGGGGGGCCAGTCTACGAGCAGTACTTC,TRBJ2-7,NA,NA,TRBV4-1
CASSMDLEEKLFF,TGTGCCAGTAGTATGGACCTGGAGGAAAAACTGTTTTTT,TRBJ1-4,NA,NA,TRBV19
CASSSTGTGAGELFF,TGTGCCAGCAGTTCCACCGGGACAGGGGCCGGGGAGCTGTTTTTT,TRBJ2-2,NA,TRBD1,TRBV6-5
CASSLAVSYNEQFF,TGTGCCAGCAGCCTAGCGGTATCCTACAATGAGCAGTTCTTC,TRBJ2-1,NA,TRBD2,TRBV6-6
CASGARKAPGELFF,TGCGCCAGCGGGGCCAGAAAGGCCCCCGGGGAGCTGTTTTTT,TRBJ2-2,NA,NA,TRBV23-1
CASSLEKYQETQYF,TGTGCCAGCAGCTTGGAGAAGTACCAAGAGACCCAGTACTTC,TRBJ2-5,NA,NA,TRBV5-4
CAISDDRGTGELFF,TGTGCCATCAGTGATGACAGGGGTACCGGGGAGCTGTTTTTT,TRBJ2-2,NA,TRBD1,TRBV10-3
CASSLKGGGYGYTF,TGTGCCAGCAGTTTAAAAGGGGGTGGCTATGGCTACACCTTC,TRBJ1-2,NA,NA,TRBV27
CAWEDREGTEAFF,TGTGCCTGGGAGGACAGGGAGGGCACTGAAGCTTTCTTT,TRBJ1-1,once,TRBD1,TRBV30
CASSTPAGRVETQYF,TGTGCCAGCAGTACCCCCGCGGGGAGGGTAGAGACCCAGTACTTC,TRBJ2-5,NA,TRBD2,TRBV6-6
CASSDGANTEAFF,TGTGCCAGCAGCGACGGGGCCAACACTGAAGCTTTCTTT,TRBJ1-1,once,NA,TRBV7-2
CASSFGGSQEAFF,TGTGCCAGCAGTTTCGGAGGGTCTCAGGAAGCTTTCTTT,TRBJ1-1,few,NA,TRBV27
CASRPLTSGFGEQFF,TGTGCCAGCAGACCCCTGACTAGCGGGTTTGGCGAGCAGTTCTTC,TRBJ2-1,NA,TRBD2,TRBV6-6
CASIGDNYGYTF,TGTGCCAGTATCGGAGACAACTATGGCTACACCTTC,TRBJ1-2,few,NA,TRBV19
CASSAGLGTYEQYF,TGTGCCAGCAGCGCGGGGTTAGGAACCTACGAGCAGTACTTC,TRBJ2-7,NA,NA,TRBV6-6
CASSDWADNTEAFF,TGTGCCAGCAGTGATTGGGCGGACAACACTGAAGCTTTCTTT,TRBJ1-1,NA,NA,TRBV2
CASSMSSGANVLTF,TGTGCCAGTAGTATGAGCTCTGGGGCCAACGTCCTGACTTTC,TRBJ2-6,NA,NA,TRBV19
CASSLGGYYEQYF,TGTGCCAGCAGCCTCGGGGGTTACTACGAGCAGTACTTC,TRBJ2-7,NA,NA,TRBV5-6
CAWGLASSTDTQYF,TGTGCCTGGGGACTAGCGAGTAGCACAGATACGCAGTATTTT,TRBJ2-3,NA,TRBD2,TRBV30
CSVERRDSYEQYF,TGCAGCGTTGAACGCAGGGACTCCTACGAGCAGTACTTC,TRBJ2-7,NA,NA,TRBV29-1
CAISTLDRSYEQYF,TGTGCCATCAGCACCCTAGACAGGAGCTACGAGCAGTACTTC,TRBJ2-7,NA,NA,TRBV10-3
CASTSFSNQPQHF,TGCGCCAGCACAAGTTTTAGCAATCAGCCCCAGCATTTT,TRBJ1-5,NA,NA,TRBV10-2
CASSPDFYEQYF,TGCGCCAGCAGCCCCGACTTCTACGAGCAGTACTTC,TRBJ2-7,NA,NA,TRBV5-1
CASRLLGYGYTF,TGTGCCAGCAGGCTACTGGGCTATGGCTACACCTTC,TRBJ1-2,NA,NA,TRBV28
CASSFTGPEQYF,TGTGCCAGCAGCTTTACAGGGCCCGAGCAGTACTTC,TRBJ2-7,NA,NA,TRBV5-5
CASSSTELGASYNEQFF,TGTGCCAGCAGCTCCACCGAATTGGGGGCCTCCTACAATGAGCAGTTCTTC,TRBJ2-1,NA,NA,TRBV7-9
CASSGLPRFEKLFF,TGTGCCAGCAGTGGATTACCCCGCTTTGAAAAACTGTTTTTT,TRBJ1-4,NA,NA,TRBV25-1
CASSPRGANEKLFF,TGCGCCAGCAGCCCGAGGGGGGCTAATGAAAAACTGTTTTTT,TRBJ1-4,once,NA,TRBV4-1
CASSTSRGVTEAFF,TGTGCCAGTAGTACCAGCCGGGGGGTGACTGAAGCTTTCTTT,TRBJ1-1,NA,NA,TRBV19
CASSLSQGYEQYF,TGTGCCAGCAGCTTATCACAGGGCTACGAGCAGTACTTC,TRBJ2-7,NA,NA,TRBV9
CASSLGSGANVLTF,TGTGCCAGCAGCTTGGGGTCTGGGGCCAACGTCCTGACTTTC,TRBJ2-6,once,NA,TRBV5-6
CAISETLVGAYGYTF,TGTGCCATCAGCGAAACACTAGTAGGTGCCTATGGCTACACCTTC,TRBJ1-2,NA,NA,TRBV10-3
CASSIGSVGSPLHF,TGTGCCAGTAGTATTGGCTCGGTAGGGTCACCCCTCCACTTT,TRBJ1-6,few,NA,TRBV19
CASSLTGALVNQPQHF,TGTGCCAGCAGCTTAACTGGGGCTTTGGTCAATCAGCCCCAGCATTTT,TRBJ1-5,NA,NA,TRBV7-8
CASTSSGSSYEQYF,TGTGCCAGCACCTCAAGCGGGAGCTCCTACGAGCAGTACTTC,TRBJ2-7,NA,TRBD2,TRBV6-5
CASSRGQYQETQYF,TGTGCCAGCAGTCGAGGACAGTACCAAGAGACCCAGTACTTC,TRBJ2-5,once,NA,TRBV27
CASSLALYDRTAMNTEAFF,TGTGCCAGCAGCTTAGCGCTCTACGACCGGACAGCTATGAACACTGAAGCTTTCTTT,TRBJ1-1,once,NA,TRBV7-2
CASSLSHSTYEQYF,TGTGCCAGCAGTTTATCCCACAGTACCTACGAGCAGTACTTC,TRBJ2-7,NA,NA,TRBV28
CASSLAPGAYNNEQFF,TGTGCCAGCAGCTTAGCCCCGGGGGCCTATAACAATGAGCAGTTCTTC,TRBJ2-1,NA,NA,TRBV7-6
CASSLLGFGGEKLFF,TGTGCCAGCAGCTTATTAGGTTTCGGTGGTGAAAAACTGTTTTTT,TRBJ1-4,NA,NA,TRBV5-6